This record looks at one T cell receptor beta chain sequence and its context. Its antigen is as yet unknown. This entry belongs to a study of OX40 agonist ivuxolimab in advanced cancers. Study in general: People in dose escalation had one of these cancers: hepatocellular carcinoma, melanoma, renal cell or head and neck cancer.

Losses at the gene ends were 4 bases for V and 1 base for J; bases not matched to a gene: 18. The germline gives CDR1 SGHTA, CDR2 FQGTGA. The CDR3 is 21 amino acids. Overall study findings and caveats: Among T cells, CD8+ cells averaged more expanded clones than CD4+ cells. Dosing at 0.1 to 3.0 mg/kg was accompanied by clonal expansion of CD4+ and CD8+ blood T cells by week 6.

Profiling relied on immunoSEQ multiplex PCR, and the TCRdb table lists in-frame clones only, not all of them. This sample has over 55,000 clones, with around 82% found just once. Systemic immunosuppression or a history of autoimmune disease excluded patients. Sequenced material: CD4+ or CD8+ T cells sorted from blood, taken in a trial of the OX40 agonist ivuxolimab. This clonotype was obtained from an adult with an advanced solid tumor such as melanoma, head and neck, liver or kidney cancer. This sequence joins TRBV7-3 and TRBJ2-1; 11 nucleotides line up with TRBD2. CDR3 sequence: CASSSNSPGLAASFSYNEQFF. The CDR3 coding sequence is TGTGCCAGCAGCTCTAACTCCCCGGGACTAGCGGCCTCCTTTTCCTACAATGAGCAGTTCTTC.